These 4 T cell receptor beta chains originate from one sample sequenced in a study of OX40 agonist ivuxolimab in advanced cancers. Generated by immunoSEQ multiplex PCR, the TCRdb table keeps only in-frame clones and is missing some. The repertoire includes 65,000 to 100,000 clones, about nine tenths of them detected once, and 0.33% sits in the top ten. Sequencing used CD4+ or CD8+ T cells sorted from blood, obtained in a trial of the OX40 agonist ivuxolimab. These receptors came from an adult with an advanced solid tumor such as melanoma, head and neck, liver or kidney cancer.

The V gene is TRBV6-1, the J gene TRBJ1-2, with D tentatively TRBD1 (6 bases). Trimming removed 4 bases from V and 5 bases from J, with 20 bases in between. The CDR3 has 16 amino acids. Germline V lookup: CDR1 MNHNS, CDR2 SASEGT. The CDR3 DNA is TGTGCCAGCAGTGGGGGGGGCCTTCCCTTTCGGTATGGCTACACCTTC. Encoded protein: CASSGGGLPFRYGYTF.

J is TRBJ1-6 and V is TRBV4-2; TRBD1 matches at 9 bases. The CDR3 runs to 17 residues. Trimming took 0 bases from V and 7 from J; bases not matched to a gene: 7. CDR1 is LGHNA, CDR2 YNFKEQ, per germline. CDR3 nucleotides: TGTGCCAGCAGCCAAGATCTCACAGGGGGCAGAAATTCACCCCTCCACTTT. Protein sequence: CASSQDLTGGRNSPLHF.

This rearrangement joins TRBV19 to TRBJ1-1; weak D call: TRBD1 (6 bases). Trimming removed 4 bases at V and 0 bases at J, with 9 bases between. CDR3 length equals 14 residues. CDR1 LNHDA and CDR2 SQIVND come from the germline V gene (reference sequence). The CDR3 nucleotides read TGTGCCAGTAGTAGGGACATTTTGAACACTGAAGCTTTCTTT. Amino acids: CASSRDILNTEAFF. Full variable domain (remainder filled in from reference TRBV19 and TRBJ1-1): DGGITQSPKYLFRKEGQNVTLSCEQNLNHDAMYWYRQDPGQGLRLIYYSQIVNDFQKGDIAEGYSVSREKKESFPLTVTSAQKNPTAFYLCASSRDILNTEAFFGQGTRLTVV.

This chain uses TRBV19 with TRBJ1-3; D not resolved. This CDR3 is 15 amino acids long. Germline V gene lookup returns CDR1 LNHDA and CDR2 SQIVND (reference sequence). Trimming cost V 5 bases and J 0 bases, with 11 bases left between them. CDR3 DNA: TGTGCCAGTAGTCCAACGGCGAGCTCTGGAAACACCATATATTTT. Residues: CASSPTASSGNTIYF.